Listed here are 27 T cell receptor beta chains from one sample, sequenced in a study of CD8 T cells in ankylosing spondylitis. MiXCR was run by TCRdb on the 5' RACE reads, yielding one entry per CDR3 protein. The data show under 300,000 distinct CDR3 sequences, around 9.1% seen once. The sequencing input was blood, either unsorted or a sorted T cell fraction (not recorded which). These TCRs come from a male donor with ankylosing spondylitis or in good health (not recorded which).

This clonotype was observed at least ten times. This chain uses TRBV5-1 with TRBJ2-1; possibly TRBD2 for D (5 bases). Looked up from germline, CDR1 is SGHRS and CDR2 is YFSETQ. V was cut by 0 bases and J by 6 bases, with 10 bases left in between. The CDR3 loop spans 14 amino acids. The CDR3 region is CASSLAGVRNEQFF. The CDR3 DNA reads TGCGCCAGCAGCTTGGCCGGGGTGCGCAATGAGCAGTTCTTC.

This clonotype was seen at least ten times. The genes are TRBV19 and TRBJ1-5; D possibly corresponds to TRBD1 (5 bases). The length of the CDR3 is 16 residues. Trimming cost V 5 bases and J 4 bases, with 18 bases left between them. CDR1 and CDR2 (germline): LNHDA, SQIVND (reference sequence). CDR3 nucleotides: TGTGCCAGTAGTTTGTCCCCCGGGACGGTAAATCAGCCCCAGCATTTT. It yields the protein CASSLSPGTVNQPQHF.

This clonotype was picked up many times. The rearrangement uses TRBV20-1 and TRBJ2-1; D gene uncertain. The V end was cut by 1 base, the J end by 10 bases, with 11 bases between. Germline V lookup: CDR1 DFQATT, CDR2 SNEGSKA (reference sequence). The CDR3 extends over 12 amino acids. CDR3 sequence (DNA): TGCAGTGCTAGAGTTCGGGCGGAAGAGCAGTTCTTC. It specifies CSARVRAEEQFF.

This clonotype was seen ten or more times. The chain is built from TRBV18 and TRBJ1-5; 7 bases are a match to TRBD1. The CDR3 length is 16 residues. V lost 4 bases, J lost 2 bases, and 8 bases stayed unmatched. In germline, CDR1 is KGHSH, CDR2 LQKENI. The CDR3 here is CASSLQGGGRNQPQHF. For the CDR3, the DNA is TGTGCCAGCTCACTTCAGGGGGGGGGCCGCAATCAGCCCCAGCATTTT.

Many counts were recorded for this clonotype. This chain's CDR3 is CASSWGQGRADTQYF. In nucleotides, the CDR3 is TGTGCCAGCAGCTGGGGACAGGGACGTGCAGATACGCAGTATTTT. This rearrangement joins TRBV5-4 to TRBJ2-3; 9 bases fit TRBD1. The CDR3 extends over 15 amino acids. The ends lost 3 bases at V and 4 bases at J; junction bases unmatched: 6. From germline, CDR1 is SGHNT and CDR2 YYREEE (reference sequence).

In this sample, this clonotype turned up once. A much larger clone sits a single nucleotide away, making a read error possible. The chain couples TRBV6-5 to TRBJ1-1; D unresolved. Trimming shortened V by 2 bases and J by 0 bases, and 10 bases separated the two germline ends. The CDR3 consists of 15 residues. The germline V gene has CDR1 MNHEY and CDR2 SVGAGI. The CDR3 coding sequence is TGTGCCAGCAGTTACACAGTTTCAATGAACACTGAAGCTTTCTTT. It encodes CASSYTVSMNTEAFF.

At least ten counts were recorded for this clonotype. The chain carries TRBV15 and TRBJ1-6, with 7 bases identical to TRBD1. CDR1 is LNHNV and CDR2 is YYDKDF in the germline V gene (reference sequence). CDR3 size: 15 residues. Trimming cost V 0 bases and J 10 bases; bases outside gene matches: 6. The CDR3 region is CATSRDEGANSPLHF. The CDR3 DNA is TGTGCCACCAGCAGAGATGAGGGGGCTAACTCACCCCTCCACTTT. Full variable domain (missing parts from reference TRBV15 and TRBJ1-6): DAMVIQNPRYQVTQFGKPVTLSCSQTLNHNVMYWYQQKSSQAPKLLFHYYDKDFNNEADTPDNFQSRRPNTSFCFLDIRSPGLGDTAMYLCATSRDEGANSPLHFGNGTRLTVT.

This clonotype was observed at least ten times. V is TRBV6-1 and J is TRBJ2-3; 7 bases fit TRBD2. Germline V gene sequence: CDR1 MNHNS, CDR2 SASEGT. The length of the CDR3 is 15 residues. Losses at the gene ends were 6 bases for V and 2 bases for J; bases not matched to a gene: 8. Here the CDR3 reads CASSQVAGLTDTQYF. CDR3 nucleotide sequence: TGTGCCAGCAGCCAGGTAGCGGGCCTCACAGATACGCAGTATTTT.

There are many counts of this clonotype. The CDR3 DNA sequence: TGTGCCAGCAGCTCCGGGACTAGCCTCTTGGATACGCAGTATTTT. This translates into CASSSGTSLLDTQYF. V is TRBV6-1 and J is TRBJ2-3; 9 positions match TRBD2. V was clipped by 6 bases and J by 6 bases; unmatched bases: 10. This CDR3 comprises 15 residues. Germline loops: CDR1 MNHNS, CDR2 SASEGT.

This clonotype was observed a few times. The V call is TRBV5-1, the J call TRBJ2-7; 8 positions agree with TRBD2. CDR1 is SGHRS, CDR2 YFSETQ, per germline. V was pared by 2 bases and J by 1 base, with 5 bases of the junction left unmatched. The CDR3 has 15 amino acids. In DNA, the CDR3 is TGCGCCAGCAGCTTCTCCGGGACTAGATCCTACGAGCAGTACTTC. It specifies CASSFSGTRSYEQYF.

This clonotype was found many times. The rearrangement uses TRBV4-2 and TRBJ2-3, with D perhaps matching TRBD1 or TRBD2 (5 bases each). This CDR3 has 15 residues. The germline V gene has CDR1 LGHNA and CDR2 YNFKEQ. Trimming took off 5 bases at V and 4 bases at J, with 16 bases between the two ends. CDR3: CASSSGTPEADTQYF. CDR3 in DNA: TGTGCCAGCAGCTCGGGGACCCCGGAGGCAGATACGCAGTATTTT.

This clonotype was recorded many times. The V gene is TRBV12-3 or TRBV12-4, the J gene TRBJ2-3; D is ambiguous. Trimming removed 5 bases at V and 6 bases at J, with 15 bases between. This CDR3 region has 14 residues. The CDR3 DNA follows: TGTGCCAGCAGTCTCCACCCAACACCCGATACGCAGTATTTT. This translates into CASSLHPTPDTQYF.

This clonotype was found many times. CDR3 region: CASSLTMGTDTQYF. As DNA, the CDR3 is TGTGCCAGCAGCTTGACGATGGGCACAGATACGCAGTATTTT. The V gene is TRBV7-2, the J gene TRBJ2-3; no clear D. The germline V gene has CDR1 SGHTA and CDR2 FQGNSA. The V and J ends lost 3 bases and 1 base respectively, with 8 bases between them. The CDR3 is 14 residues long.

Many counts were recorded for this clonotype. The chain combines TRBV7-3 with TRBJ1-5, with a weak D call TRBD1 (5 bases). The germline V gene has CDR1 SGHTA and CDR2 FQGTGA. Between the trimmed V and J ends, which lost 5 bases and 3 bases, there was a span of 8 bases. The CDR3 consists of 13 residues. The DNA of the CDR3 is TGTGCCAGCAGCGAGGGGCCCAATCAGCCCCAGCATTTT. Protein: CASSEGPNQPQHF.

This clonotype was seen more than once but under ten times. This sequence joins TRBV7-2 and TRBJ2-6, with D unresolved. This CDR3 region has 11 residues. Germline V lookup: CDR1 SGHTA, CDR2 FQGNSA. The V end was cut by 5 bases, the J end by 9 bases, with 5 bases between. CDR3 nucleotide sequence: TGTGCCAGCAGCGCAAGCAACGTCCTGACTTTC. It translates to CASSASNVLTF.

The chain couples TRBV7-2 to TRBJ2-7; TRBD2 agrees at 7 bases. The V gene's germline CDR1 is SGHTA and CDR2 FQGNSA. The CDR3 runs to 14 residues. Unmatched junction bases numbered 7, after V lost 5 bases and J lost 3 bases. DNA for the CDR3: TGTGCCAGCAGCGATCCGGGACTACACTACGAGCAGTACTTC. As protein: CASSDPGLHYEQYF.

This clonotype has at least ten counts. This chain uses TRBV7-9 with TRBJ2-1, with 9 positions matching TRBD2. This CDR3 contains 13 residues. V dropped 5 bases and J dropped 8; count of bases not matched to a gene: 4. The germline V gene has CDR1 SEHNR and CDR2 FQNEAQ (reference sequence). Here the CDR3 reads CASSPWTSDEQFF. DNA of the CDR3: TGTGCCAGCAGCCCCTGGACTAGCGATGAGCAGTTCTTC.

This clonotype has a count of ten or more. The chain uses TRBV20-1 and TRBJ2-2; 11 nucleotides match TRBD2. CDR1 is DFQATT and CDR2 is SNEGSKA in the germline V gene (reference sequence). V was pared by 3 bases and J by 8 bases, with 5 bases of the junction left unmatched. The CDR3 has 14 amino acids. DNA for the CDR3: TGCAGTGCTAGGGTAGCGGGAGGGGTAGGGGAGCTGTTTTTT. Encoded protein: CSARVAGGVGELFF.

There are many counts of this clonotype. A much more abundant neighbour one base away suggests this may be a read error. The rearrangement links TRBV13 to TRBJ2-7; D is undetermined. This CDR3 has 12 residues. Trimming removed 0 bases from V and 5 bases from J, with 5 bases in between. CDR1 is PRHDT and CDR2 is FYEKMQ in the germline V gene (reference sequence). CDR3 sequence reads: CASSLGSDEQYF. The CDR3 DNA reads as TGTGCCAGCAGCTTAGGTTCCGACGAGCAGTACTTC.

There are many counts of this clonotype. V is TRBV5-1 and J is TRBJ1-5; D gene ambiguous. Germline V CDR1 and CDR2: SGHRS, YFSETQ. V lost 0 bases and J 4 bases, leaving 11 bases between the germline ends. The length of the CDR3 is 15 residues. Written as DNA, the CDR3 is TGCGCCAGCAGCTTGGTTGCAGGTCCAAATCAGCCCCAGCATTTT. This encodes CASSLVAGPNQPQHF. Using reference TRBV5-1 and TRBJ1-5 for the parts outside the CDR3, the full variable domain is KAGVTQTPRYLIKTRGQQVTLSCSPISGHRSVSWYQQTPGQGLQFLFEYFSETQRNKGNFPGRFSGRQFSNSRSEMNVSTLELGDSALYLCASSLVAGPNQPQHFGDGTRLSIL.

This clonotype was detected a few times. The chain carries TRBV7-9 and TRBJ2-6, with TRBD1 as a possible D gene (6 bases). CDR1 and CDR2 (germline): SEHNR, FQNEAQ (reference sequence). This CDR3 is built from 17 residues. The V gene lost 6 bases and the J gene lost 1 base, with 16 bases spanning the gap. The CDR3 sequence: CASSYPGEGSGANVLTF. In nucleotides, the CDR3 is TGTGCCAGCAGTTACCCAGGGGAAGGATCTGGGGCCAACGTCCTGACTTTC.

Worth noting for this clonotype: A much larger clone differs by one base, so this may be a read error. The chain is built from TRBV20-1 and TRBJ2-1; no reliable D call. Germline V gene sequence: CDR1 DFQATT, CDR2 SNEGSKA (reference sequence). The CDR3 runs 12 residues. This chain's CDR3 is CSAPRGYNGQFF. The CDR3 coding sequence is TGCAGTGCCCCCCGAGGTTACAATGGGCAGTTCTTC.

This clonotype appeared many times. The V and J genes are TRBV5-1 and TRBJ1-2; 9 bases are shared with TRBD1. V lost 4 bases to trimming and J lost 8 bases; unmatched junction nucleotides: 15. Germline values: CDR1 SGHRS, CDR2 YFSETQ. This CDR3 is built from 16 residues. The CDR3 protein is CASSLATGTGSSGYTF. The CDR3, as DNA: TGCGCCAGCAGCCTAGCGACCGGGACAGGGTCGTCGGGCTACACCTTC.

There are many counts of this clonotype. V is TRBV7-6 and J is TRBJ2-5; D is uncertain. V shed 5 bases and J shed 3 bases, with 22 bases lying between them. Germline-derived CDR1 and CDR2 are SGHVS and FNYEAQ. This CDR3 spans 17 amino acids. CDR3 residues: CASSRPAKLQTEETQYF. The CDR3 DNA reads as TGTGCCAGCAGCCGGCCAGCTAAGCTCCAGACCGAAGAGACCCAGTACTTC.

The table lists this clonotype with many counts. The genes are TRBV12-3 or TRBV12-4 and TRBJ2-5; the D gene is possibly TRBD1 (6 bases). The CDR3 consists of 13 residues. V lost 6 bases and J 5 bases, leaving 13 bases between the germline ends. CDR3 sequence: CASRLQGHETQYF. The CDR3 DNA sequence: TGTGCCAGCAGGTTACAGGGACACGAGACCCAGTACTTC.

This clonotype was recorded at least ten times. The chain's CDR3 is CASSQLAGGRHEQFF. For the CDR3, the DNA is TGCGCCAGCAGCCAACTAGCGGGAGGGAGGCATGAGCAGTTCTTC. This chain links TRBV5-1 with TRBJ2-1; 13 bases fit TRBD2. The CDR3 extends over 15 amino acids. CDR1 is SGHRS and CDR2 is YFSETQ in the germline V gene. V gave up 4 bases and J gave up 8 bases; unmatched junction bases: 6. The complete variable domain, with remaining parts taken from reference TRBV5-1 and TRBJ2-1, reads KAGVTQTPRYLIKTRGQQVTLSCSPISGHRSVSWYQQTPGQGLQFLFEYFSETQRNKGNFPGRFSGRQFSNSRSEMNVSTLELGDSALYLCASSQLAGGRHEQFFGPGTRLTVL.

This clonotype was counted a few times. The genes are TRBV30 and TRBJ2-7; TRBD2 matches 10 bases. CDR1 and CDR2 from the germline V gene are GTSNPN and SVGIG (reference sequence). This CDR3 region has 14 residues. The trim removed 4 bases at V and 5 bases at J, leaving 8 bases unmatched. The CDR3 sequence: CAWMKRGGSHEQYF. In nucleotides, the CDR3 is TGTGCCTGGATGAAGCGGGGGGGGTCCCACGAGCAGTACTTC.